The present T cell receptor (beta chain) was sequenced within a study of graft-versus-host responses after intestinal transplantation. Clones were read by immunoSEQ multiplex PCR, and TCRdb kept only the in-frame ones, dropping some. The sample holds around 100,000 clones; about 90% are singletons and the top ten take about 0.9%. Of note for this clone: As yet, its antigen is unknown.

Trimming at V came to 3 bases and at J to 6 bases, leaving 10 bases not matched to a gene. The CDR3 runs 15 residues. The germline CDR1 and CDR2 sequences are SGHDT and YYEEEE. This clonotype was obtained from a human donor who received an intestinal transplant. The chain combines TRBV5-6 with TRBJ1-2, with 8 bases that match TRBD1. This specimen was unstimulated CD4+ T cells sorted from spleen or lymph node cells, taken before intestinal transplant. CDR3 nucleotides: TGTGCCAGCAGCTCACCGAGGACAGGGATAGATGGCTACACCTTC. It yields the protein CASSSPRTGIDGYTF.